Listed here are 25 T cell receptor beta chains from one sample, sequenced in a study of blood T cell repertoires in COVID-19. The protocol was immunoSEQ multiplex PCR, while the TCRdb copy is restricted to in-frame clones and leaves out a portion. The sample lists about 260,000 clones; 91% were seen once. Sequencing used PBMCs or T cells enriched from blood (not recorded which). The source is a man aged 40-55 years who had been exposed to COVID-19.

This chain joins TRBV3-1 (or the pseudogene TRBV3-2) and TRBJ2-3, with 10 bases fitting TRBD1. The CDR3 covers 16 residues. The trim removed 5 bases at V and 4 bases at J, leaving 9 bases unmatched. CDR1 is LGHDT and CDR2 is YNNKEL in the germline V gene (reference sequence). The CDR3 DNA follows: TGTGCCAGCAGCGCCCGACAGGGGGCGGCGGCAGATACGCAGTATTTT. Protein sequence: CASSARQGAAADTQYF.

This sequence joins TRBV5-1 and TRBJ2-3; 10 bases are a match to TRBD1. The CDR3 loop spans 15 amino acids. Germline values: CDR1 SGHRS, CDR2 YFSETQ. J lost 4 bases, V lost 2 bases, and 4 bases had no gene match. The DNA of the CDR3 is TGCGCCAGCAGCTTCTCCGGGACAGGGGCAGATACGCAGTATTTT. It yields the protein CASSFSGTGADTQYF.

The rearrangement joins TRBV6-5 to TRBJ1-5; possible D gene TRBD1, 5 bases. Trimming cost V 0 bases and J 5 bases, with 11 bases left between them. This CDR3 contains 15 residues. Germline CDR1 MNHEY, CDR2 SVGAGI. The CDR3 nucleotides are TGTGCCAGCAGTTACTCGAACAGGCTCGATCAGCCCCAGCATTTT. Its protein product is CASSYSNRLDQPQHF.

This sequence joins TRBV29-1 and TRBJ2-1, with 9 bases lining up with TRBD1. The V segment lost 4 bases and the J segment 6 bases; nucleotides outside the gene matches: 7. Germline V gives CDR1 SQVTM, CDR2 ANQGSEA. The CDR3 length is 14 residues. The CDR3 region has the DNA TGCAGCGTTGCATCGACAGGGGGTGGCAATGAGCAGTTCTTC. It codes for CSVASTGGGNEQFF.

This sequence joins TRBV6-1 and TRBJ1-1; D is undetermined. The ends were cut back, 2 bases at V and 8 bases at J, with 12 bases in the middle. The CDR3 has 13 amino acids. The germline V gene has CDR1 MNHNS and CDR2 SASEGT. The CDR3 region has the DNA TGTGCCAGCAGTGAACAGGTACGAATGGAAGCTTTCTTT. The encoded protein is CASSEQVRMEAFF.

V is TRBV3-1 (or the pseudogene TRBV3-2) and J is TRBJ1-2, with D possibly being TRBD1 (6 bases). Trimming shortened V by 1 base and J by 4 bases, and 13 bases separated the two germline ends. CDR1 is LGHDT and CDR2 is YNNKEL in the germline V gene (reference sequence). CDR3 length equals 15 residues. CDR3 in DNA: TGTGCCAGCAGCCAAGGGCAGGCAGGGGCCTATGGCTACACCTTC. It is translated as CASSQGQAGAYGYTF.

The chain carries TRBV3-1 (or the pseudogene TRBV3-2) and TRBJ2-1, with TRBD2 identical over 13 bases. The germline gives CDR1 LGHDT, CDR2 YNNKEL (reference sequence). This CDR3 is 15 amino acids long. V lost 4 bases and J lost 10; bases outside the gene matches: 7. The DNA for the CDR3 is TGTGCCAGCAGCCCTACTAGCGGGAGGGCCGGGGAGCAGTTCTTC. Translating gives CASSPTSGRAGEQFF.

The chain has TRBV28 and TRBJ2-7, with D uncertain. Germline V gene data show CDR1 as MDHEN and CDR2 as SYDVKM. The CDR3 consists of 14 residues. Trimming took off 5 bases at V and 3 bases at J, with 14 bases between the two ends. CDR3 sequence (DNA): TGTGCCAGCAGTCCCTCGGGTACATTCTACGAGCAGTACTTC. This sequence encodes CASSPSGTFYEQYF. Filled out from reference TRBV28 and TRBJ2-7, the complete variable domain reads DVKVTQSSRYLVKRTGEKVFLECVQDMDHENMFWYRQDPGLGLRLIYFSYDVKMKEKGDIPEGYSVSREKKERFSLILESASTNQTSMYLCASSPSGTFYEQYFGPGTRLTVT.

This clone has a single count. The rearrangement links TRBV29-1 to TRBJ1-1; tentative D call: TRBD1 (5 bases). The V and J ends lost 7 bases and 8 bases respectively, with 17 bases between them. Germline V gene lookup returns CDR1 SQVTM and CDR2 ANQGSEA. This CDR3 has 12 amino acids. CDR3 residues: CSGSDSPFEAFF. DNA for the CDR3: TGCAGCGGATCCGACAGTCCCTTCGAAGCTTTCTTT.

The J gene is TRBJ1-1, the V gene TRBV18, with 8 bases matching TRBD1. Germline CDR1 and CDR2: KGHSH and LQKENI. The CDR3 is made up of 15 amino acids. After removal of 3 bases from V and 7 bases from J, the junction contained 10 bases not matched to a gene. Here the CDR3 DNA reads TGTGCCAGCTCACCCGGAACAGGGGGGGCCGGTGAAGCTTTCTTT. Residues: CASSPGTGGAGEAFF.

The rearrangement joins TRBV18 to TRBJ2-4; no definite D call. The CDR3 sequence is 16 residues long. CDR1 and CDR2 from the germline V gene are KGHSH and LQKENI. The V end lost 5 bases, the J end lost 0 bases, and 14 bases lay between the germline ends. CDR3 coding DNA: TGTGCCAGCTCAAGAACAGAACTGCTAGCCAAAAACATTCAGTACTTC. It is translated as CASSRTELLAKNIQYF. The complete variable domain, with remaining parts taken from reference TRBV18 and TRBJ2-4, reads NAGVMQNPRHLVRRRGQEARLRCSPMKGHSHVYWYRQLPEEGLKFMVYLQKENIIDESGMPKERFSAEFPKEGPSILRIQQVVRGDSAAYFCASSRTELLAKNIQYFGAGTRLSVL.

J is TRBJ2-7 and V is TRBV27; TRBD2 agrees at 9 bases. Looked up from germline, CDR1 is MNHEY and CDR2 is SMNVEV (reference sequence). This CDR3 contains 16 residues. Losses at the gene ends were 0 bases for V and 7 bases for J; bases not matched to a gene: 10. CDR3 bases: TGTGCCAGCAGTTTATCGTGGGGTAGCGGGAGTAAGGAGCAGTACTTC. This encodes CASSLSWGSGSKEQYF.

The V gene is TRBV7-6, the J gene TRBJ2-1; 9 bases are shared with TRBD2. V was clipped by 0 bases and J by 4 bases; unmatched bases: 4. The CDR3 is 16 amino acids. In germline, CDR1 is SGHVS, CDR2 FNYEAQ. CDR3 nucleotides: TGTGCCAGCAGCTTAGCGGTGACTAGCGGATACAATGAGCAGTTCTTC. This encodes CASSLAVTSGYNEQFF.

The chain couples TRBV6-5 to TRBJ2-5, with 7 bases matching TRBD2. Germline-derived CDR1 and CDR2 are MNHEY and SVGAGI. CDR3 length: 15 amino acids. V was pared by 8 bases and J by 4 bases, with 13 bases of the junction left unmatched. CDR3 region: CASREDLTYGETQYF. Here the CDR3 DNA reads TGTGCCAGCCGGGAGGACCTTACCTATGGAGAGACCCAGTACTTC.

The chain carries TRBV9 and TRBJ2-7, with D perhaps TRBD2 (6 bases). The CDR3 loop spans 12 amino acids. Trimming removed 4 bases at V and 6 bases at J, with 11 bases between. CDR1 SGDLS and CDR2 YYNGEE come from the germline V gene. This chain's CDR3 is CASSSNGGEQYF. The CDR3 coding sequence is TGTGCCAGCAGCTCCAACGGGGGCGAGCAGTACTTC.

The gene calls are TRBV5-1 and TRBJ2-1; 7 bases are shared with TRBD2. Looked up from germline, CDR1 is SGHRS and CDR2 is YFSETQ. The ends lost 6 bases at V and 9 bases at J; junction bases unmatched: 27. This CDR3 contains 19 residues. The CDR3 DNA reads as TGCGCCAGCAAGCCCGACAGATATAGACTAGCCGACCAATGGGTTGAGCAGTTCTTC. It is translated as CASKPDRYRLADQWVEQFF.

The chain links TRBV28 to TRBJ2-7, with TRBD1 matching 7 bases. Looked up from germline, CDR1 is MDHEN and CDR2 is SYDVKM. The CDR3 covers 15 residues. Trimming at V came to 6 bases and at J to 0 bases, leaving 8 bases not matched to a gene. The CDR3 sequence is CASRKGQESSYEQYF. The CDR3 DNA reads TGTGCCAGCAGAAAAGGACAGGAGAGCTCCTACGAGCAGTACTTC.

The table lists this clone with a count of one. This chain's CDR3 is CAWSVSRMGEAFF. The CDR3 DNA reads as TGTGCCTGGAGTGTATCCAGGATGGGTGAAGCTTTCTTT. This sequence joins TRBV30 and TRBJ1-1; D gene uncertain. CDR3 size: 13 residues. Germline CDR1 GTSNPN, CDR2 SVGIG (reference sequence). V was cut by 0 bases and J by 7 bases, with 12 bases left in between.

This chain uses TRBV12-5 with TRBJ2-3; TRBD2 might be the D (6 bases). Looked up from germline, CDR1 is LGHNT and CDR2 is FRNRAP. V was cut by 2 bases and J by 4 bases, with 13 bases left in between. The CDR3 is 15 residues long. The CDR3 reads CASGLSGVGPDTQYF. The CDR3 nucleotides are TGTGCTAGTGGTTTGTCGGGAGTTGGGCCAGATACGCAGTATTTT.

The chain is built from TRBV11-2 and TRBJ2-3, with D tentatively TRBD2 (6 bases). With 5 bases removed from V and 0 bases from J, the gap between germline ends came to 15 bases. The germline gives CDR1 SGHAT, CDR2 FQNNGV. This CDR3 is built from 16 residues. The CDR3 region has the DNA TGTGCCAGCAGCCCCCTTTTTGGGACTAGCACAGATACGCAGTATTTT. Amino acid sequence: CASSPLFGTSTDTQYF.

The chain combines TRBV28 with TRBJ1-1, with 7 nucleotides matching TRBD1. Germline loops: CDR1 MDHEN, CDR2 SYDVKM. V shed 6 bases and J 7 bases; nucleotides not matched to a gene: 8. This CDR3 has 13 amino acids. The chain's CDR3 is CASRLGQKGEAFF. The CDR3 DNA follows: TGTGCCAGCAGGCTGGGACAGAAGGGTGAAGCTTTCTTT. Variable domain in full (rest from reference TRBV28 and TRBJ1-1): DVKVTQSSRYLVKRTGEKVFLECVQDMDHENMFWYRQDPGLGLRLIYFSYDVKMKEKGDIPEGYSVSREKKERFSLILESASTNQTSMYLCASRLGQKGEAFFGQGTRLTVV.

The chain is built from TRBV5-1 and TRBJ1-2; tentatively, D is TRBD1 (6 bases). Trimming removed 3 bases from V and 8 bases from J, with 14 bases in between. CDR3 length: 13 residues. Germline loops: CDR1 SGHRS, CDR2 YFSETQ. DNA for the CDR3: TGCGCCAGCAGCTCAGGTAGGGGGACCGGCTACACCTTC. Its protein product is CASSSGRGTGYTF.

V is TRBV7-2 and J is TRBJ2-3; 11 bases are shared with TRBD2. J was trimmed by 4 bases and V by 1 base; bases with no gene match: 1. The germline V gene encodes CDR1 SGHTA and CDR2 FQGNSA. CDR3 length: 15 residues. The CDR3 DNA follows: TGTGCCAGCAGCTTAGAACTAGCGGGAGCAGATACGCAGTATTTT. Protein product: CASSLELAGADTQYF. The full variable domain, with the rest looked up from reference TRBV7-2 and TRBJ2-3, is GAGVSQSPSNKVTEKGKDVELRCDPISGHTALYWYRQSLGQGLEFLIYFQGNSAPDKSGLPSDRFSAERTGGSVSTLTIQRTQQEDSAVYLCASSLELAGADTQYFGPGTRLTVL.

The chain employs TRBV27 and TRBJ2-3; 8 nucleotides match TRBD2. The CDR3 length is 15 residues. Germline CDR1 is MNHEY and CDR2 is SMNVEV (reference sequence). Trimming removed 1 base from V and 4 bases from J; junction bases left unmatched: 4. CDR3 nucleotide sequence: TGTGCCAGCAGTTTATTAGCGGGAAGCCCAGATACGCAGTATTTT. It yields the protein CASSLLAGSPDTQYF.

The V gene is TRBV7-9, the J gene TRBJ1-2; the D is unclear. Germline CDR1 SEHNR, CDR2 FQNEAQ (reference sequence). The CDR3 is 14 amino acids. V was clipped by 5 bases and J by 1 base, with 11 bases between them. The DNA for the CDR3 is TGTGCCAGCAGCCCCGGGTCGGGTAACTATGGCTACACCTTC. Protein product: CASSPGSGNYGYTF.